The 28 T cell receptor beta chains below all came from one sample that was sequenced in a study of OX40 agonist ivuxolimab in advanced cancers. Sequencing was performed with immunoSEQ multiplex PCR; in TCRdb, only in-frame clones are kept and a portion is missing. The table has tens of thousands of clones, 85% to 90% seen once. The sample was CD4+ or CD8+ T cells sorted from blood, taken in a trial of the OX40 agonist ivuxolimab. These receptors all come from an adult with an advanced solid tumor such as melanoma, head and neck, liver or kidney cancer.

This rearrangement joins TRBV2 to TRBJ1-4; 7 nucleotides line up with TRBD1. J was trimmed by 8 bases and V by 5 bases; bases with no gene match: 11. This CDR3 has 15 residues. CDR1 SNHLY and CDR2 FYNNEI come from the germline V gene. The CDR3 is CASSSPDRAGEKLFF. Written as DNA, the CDR3 is TGTGCCAGCAGTTCTCCCGACAGGGCGGGGGAAAAACTGTTTTTT.

V and J are TRBV9 and TRBJ2-1; D is perhaps TRBD1 or TRBD2 (5 bases each). This CDR3 region has 15 residues. The germline gives CDR1 SGDLS, CDR2 YYNGEE. The V end was cut by 4 bases, the J end by 6 bases, with 17 bases between. The CDR3: CASSPGTVESNEQFF. The CDR3, as DNA: TGTGCCAGCAGCCCCGGGACGGTGGAATCCAATGAGCAGTTCTTC.

The J gene is TRBJ2-1, the V gene TRBV18; 8 bases match TRBD2. The J segment lost 7 bases and the V segment lost 3 bases, leaving 5 bases of the junction unmatched. CDR1 is KGHSH and CDR2 is LQKENI in the germline V gene. There are 14 residues in the CDR3. Here the CDR3 reads CASSPTGTSNEQFF. CDR3 nucleotides: TGTGCCAGCTCACCGACCGGGACTAGTAATGAGCAGTTCTTC.

Details on this clone: Other DNA sequences of this sample code for an identical CDR3. The J gene is TRBJ1-5, the V gene TRBV10-3; no reliable D call. V was cut by 3 bases and J by 0 bases, with 6 bases left in between. Germline CDR1 is ENHRY and CDR2 is SYGVKD. The CDR3 runs to 14 residues. The CDR3 loop is CAISEGNSNQPQHF. CDR3 DNA: TGTGCCATCAGTGAAGGGAATAGCAATCAGCCCCAGCATTTT.

The rearrangement uses TRBV6-6 and TRBJ2-7; the match to TRBD1 covers 8 bases. Per germline, CDR1 MNHNY and CDR2 SVGAGI (reference sequence). V dropped 2 bases and J dropped 2; count of bases not matched to a gene: 8. CDR3 size: 16 residues. DNA for the CDR3: TGTGCCAGCAGTTACACCACCTTGGACAGGGCCTACGAGCAGTACTTC. Protein: CASSYTTLDRAYEQYF.

J is TRBJ1-1 and V is TRBV5-1; D is uncertain. The CDR3 length is 14 residues. CDR1 and CDR2 from the germline V gene are SGHRS and YFSETQ. Deletions cut 3 bases from V and 2 bases from J, with 11 bases between. The CDR3 protein is CASSSSRSNTEAFF. The CDR3 DNA is TGCGCCAGCAGCTCCTCGCGGAGCAACACTGAAGCTTTCTTT.

The genes are TRBV30 and TRBJ2-2; the match to TRBD2 covers 9 bases. Trimming at V came to 7 bases and at J to 1 base, leaving 7 bases not matched to a gene. This CDR3 region has 15 residues. Germline lookup yields CDR1 GTSNPN and CDR2 SVGIG (reference sequence). The CDR3 loop is CALIAGVVNTGELFF. The CDR3 coding sequence is TGTGCCTTAATAGCGGGAGTGGTGAACACCGGGGAGCTGTTTTTT.

The chain links TRBV27 to TRBJ2-2, with TRBD2 as a possible D gene (7 bases). Deletions cut 0 bases from V and 4 bases from J, with 12 bases between. The germline V gene encodes CDR1 MNHEY and CDR2 SMNVEV (reference sequence). This CDR3 has 16 residues. CDR3 amino acids: CASSLSRGRGTGELFF. CDR3 DNA: TGTGCCAGCAGTTTATCGCGGGGGCGAGGCACCGGGGAGCTGTTTTTT.

The chain couples TRBV6-5 to TRBJ2-7; 8 bases are shared with TRBD1. Germline V gene sequence: CDR1 MNHEY, CDR2 SVGAGI. There are 14 residues in the CDR3. The V segment lost 1 base and the J segment 1 base; nucleotides outside the gene matches: 0. The CDR3 DNA reads as TGTGCCAGCAGTTACTGGGACAGGTCCTACGAGCAGTACTTC. It specifies CASSYWDRSYEQYF.

CDR3 protein: CASLLAGGSTDTQYF. DNA of the CDR3: TGCGCCAGCCTCCTAGCGGGGGGTAGCACAGATACGCAGTATTTT. The rearrangement links TRBV5-1 to TRBJ2-3; 11 nucleotides line up with TRBD2. After removal of 7 bases from V and 0 bases from J, the junction contained 4 bases not matched to a gene. The CDR3 is 15 residues long. Germline CDR1 reads SGHRS; CDR2 reads YFSETQ.

The chain joins TRBV14 to TRBJ2-7; D unresolved. CDR3 length equals 17 residues. V lost 5 bases to trimming and J lost 0 bases, with 20 bases between them. CDR1 SGHDN and CDR2 FVKESK come from the germline V gene. The CDR3 DNA reads TGTGCCAGCAGCATTTCAGCCGCTGGCCGACTCTCCTACGAGCAGTACTTC. Translating gives CASSISAAGRLSYEQYF.

This clone turned up a few times. The chain joins TRBV19 to TRBJ1-5; weak D call: TRBD1 (6 bases). With 6 bases removed from V and 7 bases from J, the gap between germline ends came to 16 bases. The CDR3 totals 14 residues. The germline CDR1 and CDR2 sequences are LNHDA and SQIVND (reference sequence). Here the CDR3 reads CASSSTGNGQPQHF. The DNA for the CDR3 is TGTGCCAGTAGCTCAACAGGGAATGGGCAGCCCCAGCATTTT.

This rearrangement joins TRBV9 to TRBJ2-1, with TRBD2 matching over 9 bases. V lost 0 bases, J lost 4 bases, and 2 bases stayed unmatched. This CDR3 comprises 15 residues. Germline V gene data show CDR1 as SGDLS and CDR2 as YYNGEE. CDR3 in DNA: TGTGCCAGCAGCGTAGACCTAGCGGGGTACAATGAGCAGTTCTTC. Translated, it gives CASSVDLAGYNEQFF.

The genes are TRBV5-4 and TRBJ1-2, with TRBD1 matching over 7 bases. The CDR3 contains 15 residues. Per the germline V gene, CDR1 is SGHNT and CDR2 is YYREEE (reference sequence). Unmatched junction bases numbered 9, after V lost 0 bases and J lost 7 bases. The CDR3 DNA follows: TGTGCCAGCAGCTTGGTCCGAACAGGGGCGGCTGGCTACACCTTC. Its protein is CASSLVRTGAAGYTF.

V and J are TRBV10-3 and TRBJ2-5, with unresolved D. Trimming took 7 bases from V and 5 from J, leaving 14 bases between them. This CDR3 has 13 residues. The V gene's germline CDR1 is ENHRY and CDR2 SYGVKD. The CDR3 here is CAIKSAGRETQYF. Written as DNA, the CDR3 is TGTGCCATCAAATCCGCTGGGCGGGAGACCCAGTACTTC.

The chain recombines TRBV7-9 with TRBJ2-3; D is possibly TRBD1 (6 bases). This CDR3 has 15 residues. CDR1 is SEHNR, CDR2 FQNEAQ, per germline (reference sequence). Trimming took 1 base from V and 4 from J, leaving 12 bases between them. CDR3 sequence reads: CASSLVQGGADTQYF. The CDR3 nucleotides are TGTGCCAGCAGCTTAGTACAGGGTGGCGCAGATACGCAGTATTTT.

V and J are TRBV2 and TRBJ1-2; perhaps TRBD1 as D (6 bases). V lost 3 bases and J 5 bases, leaving 13 bases between the germline ends. The CDR3 extends over 14 amino acids. The germline gives CDR1 SNHLY, CDR2 FYNNEI. CDR3 in DNA: TGTGCCAGCAGTGAGGCCAGGGGTGGATATGGCTACACCTTC. It yields the protein CASSEARGGYGYTF.

The chain carries TRBV7-6 and TRBJ1-2, with no clear D. The germline V gene has CDR1 SGHVS and CDR2 FNYEAQ. V lost 1 base to trimming and J lost 4 bases, with 10 bases between them. This CDR3 spans 14 amino acids. This CDR3 is CASSLEVGSYGYTF. DNA for the CDR3: TGTGCCAGCAGCTTAGAAGTTGGGAGCTATGGCTACACCTTC.

The CDR3 protein is CSVQGSYEQYF. The CDR3 nucleotides read TGCAGTGTCCAGGGCTCCTACGAGCAGTACTTC. This sequence joins TRBV20-1 and TRBJ2-7, with D tentatively TRBD1 (5 bases). CDR1 is DFQATT, CDR2 SNEGSKA, per germline (reference sequence). Trimming cost V 7 bases and J 0 bases, with 7 bases left between them. The CDR3 is 11 amino acids.

The chain joins TRBV27 to TRBJ2-3, with a possible D match to TRBD2 (6 bases). The CDR3 has 17 amino acids. Per the germline V gene, CDR1 is MNHEY and CDR2 is SMNVEV (reference sequence). V was pared by 3 bases and J by 1 base, with 17 bases between. CDR3 loop: CASSLEGFGMRTDTQYF. As DNA, the CDR3 is TGTGCCAGCAGTTTGGAGGGCTTTGGAATGCGCACAGATACGCAGTATTTT.

This clone has just one count. The chain links TRBV2 to TRBJ2-2; TRBD2 agrees at 8 bases. V shed 4 bases, J shed 4 bases, and the junction held 5 bases outside the gene matches. CDR1 and CDR2 from the germline V gene are SNHLY and FYNNEI. The CDR3 length is 15 residues. CDR3 loop: CASSVSGDPTGELFF. CDR3 nucleotides: TGTGCCAGCAGTGTTAGCGGGGACCCCACCGGGGAGCTGTTTTTT.

The chain couples TRBV6-4 to TRBJ1-1; TRBD1 aligns across 8 bases. Trimming removed 4 bases from V and 1 base from J; junction bases left unmatched: 5. CDR3 length equals 15 residues. Germline V gene sequence: CDR1 MRHNA, CDR2 SNTAGT. The CDR3 region is CASSASGTGNTEAFF. Here the CDR3 DNA reads TGTGCCAGCAGTGCCTCCGGGACAGGGAACACTGAAGCTTTCTTT.

The chain employs TRBV5-6 and TRBJ2-2; 8 nucleotides match TRBD1. From germline, CDR1 is SGHDT and CDR2 YYEEEE. Unmatched junction bases numbered 5, after V lost 0 bases and J lost 7 bases. This CDR3 has 15 residues. The CDR3 nucleotides read TGTGCCAGCAGCTTGGTGGACAGGGATGGCGGGGAGCTGTTTTTT. As protein: CASSLVDRDGGELFF.

The chain combines TRBV2 with TRBJ1-5; D remains ambiguous. The V end lost 11 bases, the J end lost 4 bases, and 15 bases lay between the germline ends. The length of the CDR3 is 13 residues. Germline V CDR1 and CDR2: SNHLY, FYNNEI. The DNA of the CDR3 is TGTGCCGGGCGGGCAGCCTTAAATCAGCCCCAGCATTTT. This gives the protein CAGRAALNQPQHF.

J is TRBJ1-5 and V is TRBV7-3; D is perhaps TRBD1 (5 bases). The CDR3 is 13 amino acids. Deletions cut 4 bases from V and 5 bases from J, with 9 bases between. Germline V lookup: CDR1 SGHTA, CDR2 FQGTGA. The CDR3 sequence: CASSSDRDQPQHF. CDR3 DNA: TGTGCCAGCAGCTCTGACAGAGATCAGCCCCAGCATTTT.

The chain has TRBV29-1 and TRBJ1-2; 7 nucleotides align to TRBD1. Germline CDR1 reads SQVTM; CDR2 reads ANQGSEA. The CDR3 has 13 residues. The ends lost 2 bases at V and 6 bases at J; junction bases unmatched: 6. CDR3 loop: CSVEPGGSNGYTF. CDR3 nucleotide sequence: TGCAGCGTTGAACCAGGGGGGTCAAATGGCTACACCTTC.

This clone was detected once. The gene calls are TRBV19 and TRBJ2-3; 7 bases align to TRBD2. This CDR3 has 16 residues. Trimming removed 5 bases from V and 0 bases from J; junction bases left unmatched: 8. In germline, CDR1 is LNHDA, CDR2 SQIVND (reference sequence). The CDR3 loop reads CASSSLAVPSTDTQYF. CDR3 coding DNA: TGTGCCAGTAGTTCTCTAGCGGTACCTAGCACAGATACGCAGTATTTT.

The chain carries TRBV10-1 and TRBJ2-1, with a possible D match to TRBD2 (5 bases). Between the trimmed V and J ends, which lost 0 bases and 8 bases, there was a span of 11 bases. CDR1 is WNHNN and CDR2 is SYGVQD in the germline V gene (reference sequence). The CDR3 length is 14 residues. The CDR3 DNA sequence: TGCGCCAGCAGTGAGTCTCTAGCCCGGGATGAGCAGTTCTTC. Amino acid sequence: CASSESLARDEQFF.